Presented here are 13 T cell receptor delta chains from one specimen sequenced in a study of γδ T cells in repeated Plasmodium falciparum infection. Gammadelta T cells were flow-sorted from PBMC into Vgamma9/Vdelta2+ and Vdelta2-negative populations for bulk analysis. TCRdb reprocessed the multiplex PCR reads using CATT. The table has about 48,000 delta-chain clones, approximately 1.5% seen once. The source material was gamma-delta T cells from blood. The receptors shown here come from a pool of human donors (malaria-infected and uninfected, not separated).

Concerning this clone: This probably arose from a read error, given a far larger clone one base away. Different DNA sequences within this sample yield the same CDR3. V is TRDV1 and J is TRDJ1; 10 bases agree with TRDD3. TCRdb offers no J gene call, so here the DNA was matched to germline to obtain one. This CDR3 comprises 21 residues. The V and J ends lost 3 bases and 0 bases, in that order; junction bases with no gene match: 19. Germline-derived CDR1 and CDR2 are TSWWSYY and QGS. CDR3 bases: TGTGCTCTTGGGGATCTGGACGGTACCGGGGGATACGTCATATACACCGATAAACTCATCTTT. Protein: CALGDLDGTGGYVIYTDKLIF.

In regard to this clone: For this DNA, TCRdb reports the protein of a much larger clone, which diverges at residue 5, most likely from a read error; the protein presented here is translated directly from the DNA. CDR3 bases: TGTGCCTGTGACTCATCACGCACGGGGGGATACCCCGATAAACTCATCTTT. As protein: CACDSSRTGGYPDKLIF. The V and J genes are TRDV2 and TRDJ1; 9 bases agree with TRDD3. Since TCRdb gives no J gene, matching the DNA to germline was used here to assign it. Germline V gene lookup returns CDR1 GEAIGNYY and CDR2 EKD. Germline trimming cut 3 bases from V and 3 bases from J; bases unmatched to any gene: 13. CDR3 length: 17 residues.

Of note for this clone: A far larger clone is only one base removed, so a read error is likely. Distinct nucleotide sequences in the sample also encode this CDR3. V gene TRDV1 combines with J gene TRDJ1; 12 bases are a match to TRDD3. Germline CDR1 is TSWWSYY and CDR2 is QGS. This CDR3 has 17 amino acids. CDR3 DNA: TGTGCCCTTGGGGACGACCACTGGGGGATACTCACCGATAAACTCATCTTT. It is translated as CALGDDHWGILTDKLIF.

This clone was observed a few times. The protein TCRdb gives is from a much larger clone and does not agree with this DNA's translation at residue 10, likely a read error; the protein shown here comes from the DNA. This chain joins TRDV1 and TRDJ1; 8 bases are shared with TRDD3. TCRdb carries no J gene annotation; the J gene was assigned here by matching the DNA with germline. The CDR3 has 20 residues. The germline V gene encodes CDR1 TSWWSYY and CDR2 QGS. J was trimmed by 2 bases and V by 2 bases; bases with no gene match: 19. In nucleotides, the CDR3 is TGTGCTCTTGGGGAATGTCTTACCACGGCTGGGGGACCTGATACCGATAAACTCATCTTT. It is translated as CALGECLTTAGGPDTDKLIF.

The sample holds a few counts of this clone. The likely explanation is a read error, given a far larger clone one base away. Within the sample, other DNA sequences also encode this same CDR3. The V and J genes are TRDV1 and TRDJ1; a possible D gene is TRDD3 (5 bases). TCRdb supplies no J gene; here it was assigned by aligning the nucleotide sequence to germline. The germline CDR1 and CDR2 sequences are TSWWSYY and QGS. The CDR3 is 12 residues long. The CDR3 DNA is TGCGCTCTTGGGGAATTGCGGTATAAACTCATCTTT. Its protein is CALGELRYKLIF.

At least ten counts were recorded for this clone. As DNA, the CDR3 is TGTGCTCTTACCTGTTCCTTCCTAGAGGACTGGGGGGCGCCTTACACCGATAAACTCATCTTT. It encodes CALTCSFLEDWGAPYTDKLIF. This sequence joins TRDV1 and TRDJ1, with D perhaps being TRDD2 or TRDD3 (8 bases each). There are 21 residues in the CDR3. Germline lookup yields CDR1 TSWWSYY and CDR2 QGS. Between the trimmed V and J ends, which lost 8 bases and 0 bases, there was a span of 34 bases.

This clone is termed medium-sized (0.01 to 0.1%). The same CDR3 arises from other DNA sequences in this sample as well. V is TRDV1 and J is TRDJ1; 7 bases fit TRDD3. CDR3 length: 16 residues. Trimming cost V 6 bases and J 8 bases; bases outside gene matches: 18. The germline V gene has CDR1 TSWWSYY and CDR2 QGS. CDR3: CALGDNHPGDGQKLIF. The CDR3, as DNA: TGTGCTCTTGGTGATAATCACCCGGGGGATGGCCAAAAACTCATCTTT.

Comment on this clone: One base separates it from a far larger clone, so it is likely a read error. At the DNA level, this CDR3 is encoded by other sequences in the same sample as well. The rearrangement joins TRDV1 to TRDJ1; D gene unclear. This CDR3 comprises 16 residues. CDR1 and CDR2 (germline): TSWWSYY, QGS. The CDR3 sequence is CALLTATRSSADKLIF. CDR3 sequence (DNA): TGTGCACTTCTGACCGCAACAAGGAGTTCGGCCGATAAACTCATCTTT.

This clone was seen a handful of times. This DNA's translation differs at residue 6 from TCRdb's protein, which comes from a much larger clone; a read error is likely, and the protein shown is translated from the DNA. V gene TRDV1 combines with J gene TRDJ1, with 11 bases identical to TRDD3. TCRdb supplies no J gene; here it was assigned by aligning the nucleotide sequence to germline. The CDR3 is 16 amino acids. Germline-derived CDR1 and CDR2 are TSWWSYY and QGS. V was clipped by 1 base and J by 10 bases; unmatched bases: 11. CDR3 amino acids: CALGEPPSYWGIGLIF. The CDR3 nucleotides are TGTGCTCTTGGGGAACCACCTAGCTACTGGGGGATAGGACTCATCTTT.

The chain uses TRDV1 and TRDJ1; 9 bases align to TRDD2. The J gene is not listed in TCRdb, so it was assigned here from a DNA match to germline. CDR1 is TSWWSYY, CDR2 QGS, per germline. V dropped 3 bases and J dropped 0; count of bases not matched to a gene: 14. This CDR3 contains 19 residues. The DNA of the CDR3 is TGTGCTCTTGGGGAGCCTTCCTACGCGGGGGGGCTGTACACCGATAAACTCATCTTT. Translating it yields CALGEPSYAGGLYTDKLIF.

This clone occurred many times. This sequence is one base from a far larger clone and is likely a read error. This chain links TRDV1 with TRDJ1, with D possibly matching TRDD3 (8 bases). Per the germline V gene, CDR1 is TSWWSYY and CDR2 is QGS. This CDR3 is built from 24 residues. Trimming removed 3 bases from V and 6 bases from J, with 44 bases in between. The CDR3 loop is CALGDRKAFLSSYWGSRGTYKLIF. In nucleotides, the CDR3 is TGTGCTCTTGGGGATCGCAAGGCCTTCCTTTCCTCGTACTGGGGGTCCCGAGGAACCTATAAACTCATCTTT.

The table lists this clone with a few counts. A far larger clone is one base from this, pointing to a likely read error. Distinct nucleotide sequences in the sample also encode this CDR3. The V segment is TRDV3, and no J call was made; TRDD3, as called in the table, went unchecked against the DNA. Germline CDR1 is TVYSNPD and CDR2 is GDNSRS (reference sequence). The CDR3 is 20 residues long. The CDR3 spells CASWPSYVSGRSWDTRQMFF. The CDR3, as DNA: TGTGCCTCCTGGCCTTCCTACGTATCTGGACGCTCCTGGGACACCCGACAAATGTTTTTC.

Notes on this clone: This likely came from a read error, as a far larger clone is one base away. Other DNA sequences in the sample encode the same CDR3. This CDR3 reads CALGELGFPSFLGGYTDKLIF. CDR3 in DNA: TGTGCTCTTGGGGAACTAGGGTTTCCTTCCTTCCTGGGGGGTTACACTGATAAACTCATCTTT. The rearrangement joins TRDV1 to TRDJ1; the D gene could be TRDD2 or TRDD3 (7 bases each). No J gene is reported in TCRdb; it was inferred here by comparing the DNA with germline. Germline V gives CDR1 TSWWSYY, CDR2 QGS. The CDR3 contains 21 residues.